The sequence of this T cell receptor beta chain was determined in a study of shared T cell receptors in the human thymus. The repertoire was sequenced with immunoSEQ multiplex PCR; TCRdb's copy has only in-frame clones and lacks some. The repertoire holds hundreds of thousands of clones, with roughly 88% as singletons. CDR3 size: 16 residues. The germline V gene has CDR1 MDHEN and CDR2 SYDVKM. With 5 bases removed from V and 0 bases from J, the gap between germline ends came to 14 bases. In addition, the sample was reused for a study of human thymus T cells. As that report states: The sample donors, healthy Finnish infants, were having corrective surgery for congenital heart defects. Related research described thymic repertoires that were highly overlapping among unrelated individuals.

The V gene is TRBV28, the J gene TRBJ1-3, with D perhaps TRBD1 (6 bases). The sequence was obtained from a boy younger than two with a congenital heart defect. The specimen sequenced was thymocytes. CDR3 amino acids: CASSGASQGSGNTIYF. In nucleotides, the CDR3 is TGTGCCAGCAGTGGCGCATCACAGGGCTCTGGAAACACCATATATTTT.